Listed below are T cell receptor beta chains from one sample, sequenced in a study of shared clonotypes between healthy human individuals. Here immunoSEQ multiplex PCR was the method, and the copy in TCRdb shows in-frame clones only, minus some. Altogether some 1,400,000 clones are present, around 97% being singletons, with the ten largest covering over 1%. The sequencing input was naive CD4+ T cells sorted from blood. The receptors were sampled from a man aged 25 to 45 in good health. Both conserved end residues are part of each CDR3. The D gene is left open where the match is weak. Expanded clones are given a class, and other clones once, few, many or no size at all.

clone size: .
D gene: .
J gene: TRBJ1-2
V gene: TRBV4-1
CDR3 protein: CASSLDGIAGYGYTF
CDR3 DNA: TGCGCCAGCAGCCTAGACGGGATAGCAGGCTATGGCTACACCTTC

clone size: .
D gene: .
J gene: TRBJ2-7
V gene: TRBV28
CDR3 protein: CASSLPRGADWQYF
CDR3 DNA: TGTGCCAGCAGTCTCCCCAGGGGCGCGGATTGGCAGTACTTC

clone size: .
D gene: .
J gene: TRBJ2-7
V gene: TRBV27
CDR3 protein: CATGRASYEQYF
CDR3 DNA: TGTGCCACCGGACGGGCCTCCTACGAGCAGTACTTC

clone size: .
D gene: TRBD1
J gene: TRBJ1-1
V gene: TRBV7-8
CDR3 protein: CASSYRTGGTEAFF
CDR3 DNA: TGTGCCAGCAGCTACCGGACAGGAGGCACTGAAGCTTTCTTT

clone size: once
D gene: .
J gene: TRBJ1-3
V gene: TRBV5-5
CDR3 protein: CASSSGNTIYF
CDR3 DNA: TGTGCCAGCAGCTCAGGGAACACCATATATTTT

clone size: .
D gene: .
J gene: TRBJ2-5
V gene: TRBV5-4
CDR3 protein: CASSLGSGRAETQYF
CDR3 DNA: TGTGCCAGCAGCTTGGGCAGCGGCCGGGCGGAGACCCAGTACTTC

clone size: .
D gene: .
J gene: TRBJ2-1
V gene: TRBV5-1
CDR3 protein: CASSSRGTTNEQFF
CDR3 DNA: TGCGCCAGCAGCTCCCGTGGGACCACCAATGAGCAGTTCTTC

clone size: .
D gene: TRBD2
J gene: TRBJ2-2
V gene: TRBV5-1
CDR3 protein: CASSLDRLAGETGELFF
CDR3 DNA: TGCGCCAGCAGTTTGGACCGACTAGCGGGAGAGACCGGGGAGCTGTTTTTT

clone size: .
D gene: TRBD1
J gene: TRBJ2-7
V gene: TRBV28
CDR3 protein: CASSGLTGRNLYEQYF
CDR3 DNA: TGTGCCAGCAGTGGATTGACAGGGCGAAATCTCTACGAGCAGTACTTC

clone size: .
D gene: .
J gene: TRBJ1-2
V gene: TRBV19
CDR3 protein: CASSIIGVPLHGYTF
CDR3 DNA: TGTGCCAGTAGTATAATCGGGGTACCTCTCCATGGCTACACCTTC

clone size: .
D gene: .
J gene: TRBJ1-1
V gene: TRBV19
CDR3 protein: CASSIRGAAEAFF
CDR3 DNA: TGTGCCAGTAGTATCCGGGGGGCGGCTGAAGCTTTCTTT

clone size: .
D gene: .
J gene: TRBJ1-5
V gene: TRBV27
CDR3 protein: CASTLRFGSNQPQHF
CDR3 DNA: TGTGCCAGCACTCTCAGGTTCGGATCCAATCAGCCCCAGCATTTT